This T cell receptor beta chain came from a study of blood T cell repertoires in COVID-19. Study-wide background: The samples span acute and convalescent COVID-19 from the United States, Italy and Spain. Sources were T cells, B-cell-depleted T cells, or PBMCs; the material itself was cDNA or gDNA.

Germline loops: CDR1 KGHDR, CDR2 SFDVKD. Trimming removed 1 base from V and 9 bases from J; junction bases left unmatched: 7. This CDR3 has 15 residues. Per the authors' pipeline: Amplifying reference gene primers gave estimates of nucleated cell counts. The assay was immunoSEQ multiplex PCR, and TCRdb's table has in-frame clones only and misses some. D and trimming come from the DNA, and the V and J calls and clone size come from that table. Of approximately 180,000 clones listed, 80% to 90% are singletons. The source material was peripheral blood. The chain has TRBV24-1 and TRBJ2-3; 9 nucleotides align to TRBD2. The sequence was obtained from a man between 60 and 75 years old with acute or convalescent COVID-19. The CDR3 reads CATSDLVAGVRTQYF. The DNA of the CDR3 is TGTGCCACCAGTGATTTAGTAGCGGGAGTTCGGACGCAGTATTTT.